The clone carrying this T cell receptor beta chain showed up just a few times. Its cognate antigen is unknown. This entry belongs to a study of CD8 T cells in ankylosing spondylitis. Study results and limitations: Seemingly characteristic of ankylosing spondylitis blood was a TCR beta motif consisting of under 10 highly homologous variants.

The CDR3 sequence is 17 residues long. Trimming at V came to 1 base and at J to 0 bases, leaving 6 bases not matched to a gene. Germline V CDR1 and CDR2: DFQATT, SNEGSKA (reference sequence). TCRdb recomputed calls from the 5' RACE reads with MiXCR, one row per CDR3 protein. The table shows roughly 440,000 distinct CDR3 sequences, with 17% occurring only once. This chain links TRBV20-1 with TRBJ2-3, with 11 bases fitting TRBD2. The material sequenced was blood, either unsorted or a sorted T cell fraction (not recorded which). This sequence originates from a male donor with ankylosing spondylitis. CDR3 in amino acids: CSARGLAGGRSTDTQYF. CDR3 sequence (DNA): TGCAGTGCTAGAGGCCTAGCGGGAGGAAGGAGCACAGATACGCAGTATTTT.